The 7 T cell receptor beta chains listed next were all sequenced from one sample in a study of shared clonotypes between healthy human individuals. The data were produced by immunoSEQ multiplex PCR, yet TCRdb's version contains in-frame clones alone and is incomplete. Of about 340,000 clones in the sample, more than 60% were seen once. Sequenced input: memory CD4+ T cells sorted from blood. Documented subset: CD45RA-negative fraction. These receptors all come from a man aged 25 to 40 in good health.

This clone has a single count. It may be a read error: a sequence one base away is much more abundant. Within the sample, other DNA sequences also encode this same CDR3. The rearrangement uses TRBV6-5 and TRBJ2-1; 11 bases agree with TRBD1. Germline V CDR1 and CDR2: MNHEY, SVGAGI. V was clipped by 6 bases and J by 8 bases; unmatched bases: 3. This CDR3 spans 13 amino acids. In nucleotides, the CDR3 is TGTGCCAGCAGGGACAGGGGGCCCTATGAGCAGTTCTTC. Translating gives CASRDRGPYEQFF.

A remark on this clone: Its ends do not fully match the called genes, so a read error is possible. J is TRBJ2-1 and V is TRBV14; D not certain. CDR1 is SGHDN, CDR2 FVKESK, per germline. CDR3 size: 12 residues. CDR3 amino acids: CASRQDTHEQFF. For the CDR3, the DNA is TGTGCCAGCAGACAAGATACCCATGAGCAGTTCTTC.

The chain links TRBV28 to TRBJ1-4, with no clear D. The germline V and J ends were trimmed by 7 bases and 4 bases, with 16 bases remaining between them. The CDR3 contains 15 residues. CDR1 and CDR2 (germline): MDHEN, SYDVKM. The CDR3 DNA follows: TGTGCCAGCATTCCTATGTGGAGCTTTAATGAAAAACTGTTTTTT. Protein product: CASIPMWSFNEKLFF.

The chain employs TRBV7-9 and TRBJ2-5, with D tentatively TRBD2 (6 bases). Germline CDR1 and CDR2: SEHNR and FQNEAQ (reference sequence). CDR3 length: 14 residues. The V end lost 7 bases, the J end lost 2 bases, and 14 bases lay between the germline ends. The CDR3 here is CASNPGGFQETQYF. CDR3 DNA: TGTGCCAGCAACCCCGGAGGGTTTCAAGAGACCCAGTACTTC.

The gene calls are TRBV6-1 and TRBJ2-2, with D unclear. V was shortened by 8 bases and J by 4 bases, with 14 bases between the two germline ends. This CDR3 is 14 amino acids long. Germline V gives CDR1 MNHNS, CDR2 SASEGT. CDR3 in amino acids: CASGRKGITGELFF. Here the CDR3 DNA reads TGTGCCAGCGGAAGGAAGGGTATCACCGGGGAGCTGTTTTTT.

V and J are TRBV29-1 and TRBJ2-1; TRBD1 matches 7 bases. With V trimmed by 7 bases and J by 2 bases, 5 bases remained unmatched. This CDR3 spans 13 amino acids. Germline assignment: CDR1 SQVTM and CDR2 ANQGSEA. CDR3 nucleotides: TGCAGCGCCGGGGACAGAACCTACAATGAGCAGTTCTTC. This translates into CSAGDRTYNEQFF.

V usage is TRBV11-2 and J usage is TRBJ2-3, with a tentative D call TRBD2 (5 bases). Trimming shortened V by 1 base and J by 1 base, and 9 bases separated the two germline ends. Germline loops: CDR1 SGHAT, CDR2 FQNNGV. This CDR3 is built from 15 residues. In nucleotides, the CDR3 is TGTGCCAGCAGCTTAGGGTTTAGCGGCACAGATACGCAGTATTTT. Amino acids: CASSLGFSGTDTQYF.